Listed below are T cell receptor beta chains from one sample, sequenced in a study of T-cell reconstitution after alpha-beta-depleted transplantation in children. TCRdb re-called the PCR reads through MiXCR, storing one row per CDR3 protein. The sample records approximately 250,000 distinct CDR3 sequences, roughly 23% being singletons. Sequencing used PBMCs, obtained before TCRalphabeta/CD19-depleted stem cell transplant. The source is a girl aged 2-10 years with Fanconi anemia, due to receive a stem cell transplant. CDR3s include the opening cysteine and the closing phenylalanine or tryptophan. The D gene is left open where the match is weak. Clone size, where shown, is once, few, many, or a class for clones that have expanded.

TRBV6-5,many,TRBJ2-3,TRBD2,TGTGCCAGCAGTTATTCCCGGGGGGTTAGCACAGATACGCAGTATTTT,CASSYSRGVSTDTQYF
TRBV29-1,many,TRBJ1-2,TRBD1,TGCAGCGTTGAAAGAGGGGGCGTCGGCTACACCTTC,CSVERGGVGYTF
TRBV5-1,-,TRBJ1-2,TRBD1,TGCGCCAGCAGCTTGGTCCCGACAGGGCTTCGTCCTAACTATGGCTACACCTTC,CASSLVPTGLRPNYGYTF
TRBV3-1,once,TRBJ2-2,TRBD2,TGTGCCAGCAGCCTCTTCCGGCTAGCGGGGTTCACCGGGGAGCTGTTTTTT,CASSLFRLAGFTGELFF
TRBV29-1,many,TRBJ2-7,-,TGCAGCGTTGATTCGGGGAGGCTGCCCTACGAGCAGTACTTC,CSVDSGRLPYEQYF
TRBV28,once,TRBJ2-7,-,TGTGCCAGCAGTTTGACCCTAGTTTACGAGCAGTACTTC,CASSLTLVYEQYF
TRBV2,-,TRBJ2-2,TRBD2,TGTGCCAGCAGTCAACCCTCGGGACTAGAGGACGCGAACACCGGGGAGCTGTTTTTT,CASSQPSGLEDANTGELFF
TRBV9,many,TRBJ2-1,-,TGTGCCAGCAGCGCCGGGCGGCACAATGAGCAGTTCTTC,CASSAGRHNEQFF
TRBV20-1,many,TRBJ2-1,TRBD1,TGCAGTGCTAGAGGGACAGGGGGCCTAGTCATCTCCTACAATGAGCAGTTCTTC,CSARGTGGLVISYNEQFF
TRBV28,many,TRBJ2-4,-,TGTGCCAGCACCGGGCTAGCCAAAAACATTCAGTACTTC,CASTGLAKNIQYF
TRBV7-9,-,TRBJ2-3,TRBD2,TGTGCCAGCAGCCCAAGAAGCGGGGCCCTCGTAGATACGCAGTATTTT,CASSPRSGALVDTQYF
TRBV28,-,TRBJ2-7,TRBD2,TGTGCCAGCAGTTTACTCCTAGCGGGAGGCTACGAGCAGTACTTC,CASSLLLAGGYEQYF
TRBV5-1,few,TRBJ2-5,-,TGCGCCAGCAGCTTGTTTCTGACAGAGCAAGAGACCCAGTACTTC,CASSLFLTEQETQYF
TRBV10-3,many,TRBJ1-2,-,TGTGCCATCAGTGATCCCTCAGGAGCCTATGGCTACACCTTC,CAISDPSGAYGYTF
TRBV6-5,many,TRBJ2-7,-,TGTGCCAGCAGTTACTTCAGGGGTCACGAGCAGTACTTC,CASSYFRGHEQYF
TRBV11-2,-,TRBJ2-7,-,TGTGCCAGCAGATTAGACGACTCCTACGAGCAGTACTTC,CASRLDDSYEQYF
TRBV12-5,-,TRBJ2-7,-,TGTGCTACTGGTTTGGGACAATCCTACGAGCAGTACTTC,CATGLGQSYEQYF
TRBV20-1,few,TRBJ2-3,-,TGCAGTGCTAGAGACGGGACCTTGAAACCTCGCACAGATACGCAGTATTTT,CSARDGTLKPRTDTQYF
TRBV29-1,many,TRBJ1-1,TRBD1,TGCAGCGTACTGACAGGGTATGGCACTGAAGCTTTCTTT,CSVLTGYGTEAFF
TRBV7-2,few,TRBJ2-7,-,TGTGCCAGCCGGGAATCGGGCTACGAGCAGTACTTC,CASRESGYEQYF
TRBV6-5,many,TRBJ1-2,-,TGTGCCAGCAGTTACTCCGGGGGAAGGTATGGCTACACCTTC,CASSYSGGRYGYTF
TRBV5-4,many,TRBJ2-3,-,TGTGCCAGCAGCTTGACTAGCACAGATACGCAGTATTTT,CASSLTSTDTQYF
TRBV29-1,few,TRBJ2-7,TRBD2,TGCAGCGTGGGGGGGGATCGGCAGGTCCCCACCTACGAGCAGTACTTC,CSVGGDRQVPTYEQYF
TRBV9,-,TRBJ2-7,TRBD1,TGTGCCAGCAGCGCTACCGGGACAGGGCTCTACGAGCAGTACTTC,CASSATGTGLYEQYF
TRBV28,once,TRBJ1-3,-,TGTGCCAGCCGAGACAGGAAAGCTTCTGGAAACACCATATATTTT,CASRDRKASGNTIYF
TRBV20-1,many,TRBJ2-2,-,TGCAGTGCTAGGTTACAGGGAGCGAACACCGGGGAGCTGTTTTTT,CSARLQGANTGELFF
TRBV29-1,-,TRBJ1-2,TRBD1,TGCAGCGTTGGGGGACAGGGGGCTAACTATGGCTACACCTTC,CSVGGQGANYGYTF
TRBV20-1,-,TRBJ1-2,-,TGCAGTGCTAGTGAGTTCAGGGACCTTGGCTACACCTTC,CSASEFRDLGYTF
TRBV7-3,-,TRBJ2-1,TRBD2,TGTGCCAGCGCAGTAGCGGGAGCGTTGAATGAGCAGTTCTTC,CASAVAGALNEQFF
TRBV29-1,-,TRBJ2-3,-,TGCAGCGTTAGGGGGTCCCACACAGATACGCAGTATTTT,CSVRGSHTDTQYF
TRBV12-3/TRBV12-4,-,TRBJ2-4,-,TGTGCCACCTTAGCCAAAAACATTCAGTACTTC,CATLAKNIQYF
TRBV20-1,-,TRBJ1-2,-,TGCAGTGCCCATCAGCAGGGGAGGGGCTACACCTTC,CSAHQQGRGYTF
TRBV12-3/TRBV12-4,many,TRBJ2-2,-,TGTGCCAGCAGTCGGGACTTCCCCGGGGAGCTGTTTTTT,CASSRDFPGELFF
TRBV5-1,few,TRBJ2-3,-,TGCGCCAGCAGCCAGGTAGGGGTTGGGTCAGATACGCAGTATTTT,CASSQVGVGSDTQYF
TRBV24-1,many,TRBJ2-1,-,TGTGCCACCAGTGGCGGGCAGTTCTCCTACAATGAGCAGTTCTTC,CATSGGQFSYNEQFF
TRBV20-1,many,TRBJ2-3,-,TGCAGTGCTAGAGGACTACCGGCGCGCACAGATACGCAGTATTTT,CSARGLPARTDTQYF
TRBV7-2,few,TRBJ2-1,-,TGTGCCAGCAGCTTAGCAGGGGGATATTACAATGAGCAGTTCTTC,CASSLAGGYYNEQFF
TRBV6-5,many,TRBJ2-7,TRBD2,TGTGCCAGCAGCCCAGTCGGGACTAGCCCCTACGAGCAGTACTTC,CASSPVGTSPYEQYF
TRBV7-9,-,TRBJ2-5,-,TGTGCCAGCAGCTTATGGGACGGGCAAGAGACCCAGTACTTC,CASSLWDGQETQYF
TRBV12-3/TRBV12-4,-,TRBJ2-3,-,TGTGCCAGCAGTTCCGCACGGACATGGGATACGCAGTATTTT,CASSSARTWDTQYF
TRBV20-1,few,TRBJ2-1,TRBD2,TGCAGTGCTAGAGATACTAGCGGGAGGCATGAGCAGTTCTTC,CSARDTSGRHEQFF
TRBV12-3/TRBV12-4,many,TRBJ2-7,TRBD2,TGTGCCAGCAGTTTCGGGCTAGCGGATAACTACGAGCAGTACTTC,CASSFGLADNYEQYF
TRBV29-1,medium-sized,TRBJ1-1,-,TGCAGCGTTGTAGGTCAGCCGGGGGCTGAAGCTTTCTTT,CSVVGQPGAEAFF
TRBV5-1,-,TRBJ2-2,-,TGCGCCAGCAGCTTGGTTCTCGGGGAGGTGTTTTTT,CASSLVLGEVFF
TRBV29-1,few,TRBJ2-2,-,TGCAGCGTTGAAGATCGCGCCGGGGAGCTGTTTTTT,CSVEDRAGELFF
TRBV5-1,once,TRBJ2-6,-,TGCGCCAGCAGCGACCCAGGGAAGGGGGCCAACGTCCTGACTTTC,CASSDPGKGANVLTF
TRBV20-1,few,TRBJ2-3,-,TGCAGCGTGAGCCTAGGGAGCACAGATACGCAGTATTTT,CSVSLGSTDTQYF
TRBV6-2/TRBV6-3,few,TRBJ2-7,TRBD1,TGTGCCAGCAGTACTAACTACAGACAGGGGCGAAACTACGAGCAGTACTTC,CASSTNYRQGRNYEQYF
TRBV10-3,few,TRBJ1-1,-,TGTGCCATCAGTGAAAGGTGGGACTCTGAAGCTTTCTTT,CAISERWDSEAFF
TRBV5-5,few,TRBJ1-2,-,TGTGCCAGCAGCTTGCCCGGAACAGGCTATGGCTACACCTTC,CASSLPGTGYGYTF
TRBV7-9,many,TRBJ2-1,-,TGTGCCAGCAGCATTAAGGGTCCACTTCAGCAGTTCTTC,CASSIKGPLQQFF
TRBV20-1,-,TRBJ2-5,TRBD2,TGCAGTGCTCAGGCGGGAGTTGACTGGGAGACCCAGTACTTC,CSAQAGVDWETQYF
TRBV24-1,-,TRBJ2-5,-,TGTGCCACCAGTGTTACTGGCGAGACCCAGTACTTC,CATSVTGETQYF
TRBV6-2/TRBV6-3,many,TRBJ2-7,TRBD1,TGTGCCAGCAGTTACTCAACAAGACAGGGGGGCTACGAGCAGTACTTC,CASSYSTRQGGYEQYF